The next 14 T cell receptor beta chains were all read from a single sample in a study of human T cells and chemical hapten exposure. The sample's time point: pre-sensitization, week 0. Treatment in this sample: therapeutic diphenylcyclopropenone sensitization with weekly scalp DPC. MiXCR was run by TCRdb on the RACE reads, yielding one entry per CDR3 protein. The table shows some 300,000 distinct CDR3 sequences, with approximately 5% occurring only once. Sequenced material: whole blood, taken in connection with sensitization to the hapten diphenylcyclopropenone (DPC). The receptor set was obtained from a woman younger than 30 with alopecia areata. Some clones in this sample may be carry-over from other donors' samples.

The sample holds a few counts of this clonotype. The gene calls are TRBV11-2 and TRBJ2-3; no reliable D call. V was clipped by 6 bases and J by 2 bases, with 6 bases between them. Germline loops: CDR1 SGHAT, CDR2 FQNNGV. The CDR3 spans 12 residues. CDR3 sequence: CASRGITDTQYF. CDR3 sequence (DNA): TGTGCCAGCAGGGGAATCACAGATACGCAGTATTTT.

This clonotype was counted a few times. The V call is TRBV4-3, the J call TRBJ1-2, with no clear D. Between the trimmed V and J ends, which lost 0 bases and 8 bases, there was a span of 22 bases. Germline values: CDR1 LGHNA, CDR2 YSLEER. This CDR3 has 17 amino acids. CDR3 loop: CASSQDLSGVGYGGYTF. The CDR3 coding sequence is TGCGCCAGCAGCCAAGATCTCAGTGGGGTTGGGTATGGCGGCTACACCTTC.

This clonotype was counted at least ten times. This chain joins TRBV6-5 and TRBJ2-3, with TRBD2 matching 10 bases. CDR1 MNHEY and CDR2 SVGAGI come from the germline V gene. The length of the CDR3 is 16 residues. V was pared by 0 bases and J by 4 bases, with 4 bases of the junction left unmatched. CDR3 region: CASSYSGAGGADTQYF. In DNA form, the CDR3 reads TGTGCCAGCAGTTACTCGGGAGCGGGGGGGGCAGATACGCAGTATTTT.

Many counts were recorded for this clonotype. The chain couples TRBV12-3 or TRBV12-4 to TRBJ2-6, with D possibly TRBD1 on 6 matching bases. V was cut by 9 bases and J by 4 bases, with 13 bases left in between. There are 14 residues in the CDR3. CDR3 residues: CASSGVAGANVLTF. The CDR3 nucleotides are TGTGCCAGTTCAGGGGTGGCCGGGGCCAACGTCCTGACTTTC.

This clonotype was seen many times. V usage is TRBV27 and J usage is TRBJ2-3; D unresolved. Trimming left V 3 bases short and J 2 bases short, with 9 bases between. Per germline, CDR1 MNHEY and CDR2 SMNVEV (reference sequence). The CDR3 loop spans 14 amino acids. The CDR3 loop reads CASSFGPHTDTQYF. DNA of the CDR3: TGTGCCAGCAGTTTCGGGCCCCACACAGATACGCAGTATTTT.

The sample holds a few counts of this clonotype. The J gene is TRBJ2-1, the V gene TRBV27; D ambiguous. CDR3 length: 13 residues. Per the germline V gene, CDR1 is MNHEY and CDR2 is SMNVEV (reference sequence). Trimming took 5 bases from V and 7 from J, leaving 12 bases between them. The CDR3 DNA reads TGTGCCAGCAGTACCCGGCTCACTAATGAGCAGTTCTTC. It yields the protein CASSTRLTNEQFF.

This clonotype was picked up a small number of times. The gene calls are TRBV6-2 or TRBV6-3 and TRBJ2-3, with D maybe TRBD2 (5 bases). The CDR3 sequence is 13 residues long. Per germline, CDR1 MNHEY and CDR2 SVGEGT. V lost 5 bases and J lost 6, with 12 bases in between. The CDR3 coding sequence is TGTGCCAGCAGTCAGCGGTTAAGGGATACGCAGTATTTT. It codes for CASSQRLRDTQYF.

The chain links TRBV7-9 to TRBJ2-5; D is ambiguous. The ends were cut back, 6 bases at V and 4 bases at J, with 9 bases in the middle. The CDR3 totals 12 residues. Per the germline V gene, CDR1 is SEHNR and CDR2 is FQNEAQ (reference sequence). CDR3 nucleotide sequence: TGTGCCAGCAGTTCACCCATAGAGACCCAGTACTTC. Amino acids: CASSSPIETQYF.

This clonotype was counted at least ten times. The chain combines TRBV5-1 with TRBJ1-2; 9 bases line up with TRBD1. The ends lost 3 bases at V and 8 bases at J; junction bases unmatched: 5. The germline V gene has CDR1 SGHRS and CDR2 YFSETQ. The CDR3 has 13 amino acids. CDR3 loop: CASSSDRGRGYTF. In DNA form, the CDR3 reads TGCGCCAGCAGCTCGGACAGGGGTCGCGGCTACACCTTC.

This clonotype was found many times. The gene calls are TRBV7-8 and TRBJ2-5; D perhaps matches TRBD1 (6 bases). Germline V gene data show CDR1 as SGHVS and CDR2 as FQNEAQ. Deletions cut 5 bases from V and 5 bases from J, with 15 bases between. The CDR3 runs 14 residues. The CDR3 reads CASSEVTGFETQYF. The CDR3 DNA reads TGTGCCAGCAGCGAAGTAACAGGGTTCGAGACCCAGTACTTC.

The chain employs TRBV14 and TRBJ2-7; D perhaps matches TRBD1 (5 bases). This CDR3 has 18 amino acids. Trimming pared 1 base from V and 5 bases from J, leaving 24 bases between. Germline V gene data show CDR1 as SGHDN and CDR2 as FVKESK. The CDR3 sequence is CASSQGLWNRQWVNEQYF. DNA of the CDR3: TGTGCCAGCAGCCAAGGATTATGGAATCGACAGTGGGTCAACGAGCAGTACTTC.

This clonotype was recorded many times. The V gene is TRBV9, the J gene TRBJ2-3, with 10 bases identical to TRBD2. The CDR3 contains 19 residues. J lost 1 base, V lost 2 bases, and 13 bases had no gene match. Germline lookup yields CDR1 SGDLS and CDR2 YYNGEE. CDR3 coding DNA: TGTGCCAGCAGCGTGGCCCCAGAAGCGGGGGGGTCGGGCACAGATACGCAGTATTTT. Translated: CASSVAPEAGGSGTDTQYF.

This clonotype is deemed large. A junction end diverges from the germline sequence, so it may reflect a read error. The chain combines TRBV5-1 with TRBJ1-1; tentative D call: TRBD1 (5 bases). CDR3 length: 14 residues. The germline V gene has CDR1 SGHRS and CDR2 YFSETQ. DNA for the CDR3: TGTGCCAGCAGCTTGGCCGGGGGAGGCACTGAAGCTTTCTTT. It is translated as CASSLAGGGTEAFF.

This chain connects TRBV7-6 to TRBJ1-3, with D maybe TRBD1 (5 bases). Trimming took 5 bases from V and 4 from J, leaving 12 bases between them. Germline V gives CDR1 SGHVS, CDR2 FNYEAQ. This CDR3 has 14 residues. CDR3 in amino acids: CASSPGMSGNTIYF. The CDR3 bases are TGTGCCAGCAGCCCAGGGATGTCCGGAAACACCATATATTTT. The entire variable domain, with the rest obtained from reference TRBV7-6 and TRBJ1-3, is as follows: GAGVSQSPRYKVTKRGQDVALRCDPISGHVSLYWYRQALGQGPEFLTYFNYEAQQDKSGLPNDRFSAERPEGSISTLTIQRTEQRDSAMYRCASSPGMSGNTIYFGEGSWLTVV.